This T cell receptor beta chain was captured in a study of control samples from healthy donors and cancer patients. Assay: immunoSEQ multiplex PCR; the TCRdb copy retains only in-frame clones and omits some. The sample holds about 150,000 clones, 75% to 95% seen once. The sample taken for sequencing was blood. The TCR comes from a woman in her thirties or forties in good health.

The DNA of the CDR3 is TGTGCCAGCAGCTTGTCAGGTTTCGGAGGCAATCAGCCCCAGCATTTT. Protein product: CASSLSGFGGNQPQHF. The V call is TRBV7-9, the J call TRBJ1-5; D call uncertain. The CDR3 has 16 residues. Trimming pared 3 bases from V and 2 bases from J, leaving 14 bases between. Germline CDR1 SEHNR, CDR2 FQNEAQ (reference sequence).